The rows below give T cell receptor beta chains drawn from one sample of a study of control samples from healthy donors and cancer patients. Profiling relied on immunoSEQ multiplex PCR, and the TCRdb table lists in-frame clones only, not all of them. The sample holds about 48,000 clones, about 93% seen once. Sequencing was carried out using PBMCs. These receptor sequences come from a woman in her forties or fifties with head and neck cancer. CDR3s include the opening cysteine and the closing phenylalanine or tryptophan. Fields, in order: J gene, D gene, clone size, V gene, CDR3 DNA, CDR3 protein. D genes are given only for firm matches. Only some rows state a clone size, as once, few, many or a class for expanded clones.

J gene: TRBJ2-4; D gene: -; clone size: -; V gene: TRBV28; CDR3 DNA: TGTGCCAGCAGTTCCCCCGGGATGGGTTTAGCCAAAAACATTCAGTACTTC; CDR3 protein: CASSSPGMGLAKNIQYF
J gene: TRBJ2-7; D gene: TRBD2; clone size: -; V gene: TRBV7-2; CDR3 DNA: TGTGCCAGCAGCTTAGATCGAGCGGGAAAATACGAGCAGTACTTC; CDR3 protein: CASSLDRAGKYEQYF
J gene: TRBJ2-3; D gene: TRBD2; clone size: -; V gene: TRBV3-1/TRBV3-2; CDR3 DNA: TGTGCCAGCAGACTTAATCACAAGCGGGGGATGGCAGATACGCAGTATTTT; CDR3 protein: CASRLNHKRGMADTQYF
J gene: TRBJ1-1; D gene: -; clone size: -; V gene: TRBV18; CDR3 DNA: TGTGCCAGCTCATCAGGGGCACTGAACACTGAAGCTTTCTTT; CDR3 protein: CASSSGALNTEAFF
J gene: TRBJ2-3; D gene: -; clone size: -; V gene: TRBV29-1; CDR3 DNA: TGCAGCGTTGGTCAGCGGGCTACAGATACGCAGTATTTT; CDR3 protein: CSVGQRATDTQYF
J gene: TRBJ2-3; D gene: TRBD2; clone size: -; V gene: TRBV10-3; CDR3 DNA: TGTGCCATCAGTGAAAGCAACCTAGCGGGAGCAGATACGCAGTATTTT; CDR3 protein: CAISESNLAGADTQYF
J gene: TRBJ2-5; D gene: TRBD2; clone size: -; V gene: TRBV5-1; CDR3 DNA: TGCGCCAGCAGCTTGGTATTTGAAAGCGGGGGGCAAGAGACCCAGTACTTC; CDR3 protein: CASSLVFESGGQETQYF
J gene: TRBJ1-1; D gene: -; clone size: -; V gene: TRBV29-1; CDR3 DNA: TGCAGCGTTTACAGGGCTGGAACGACTGAAGCTTTCTTT; CDR3 protein: CSVYRAGTTEAFF
J gene: TRBJ2-1; D gene: -; clone size: -; V gene: TRBV21-1; CDR3 DNA: TGTGCCAGCAGCAAAGCTTGGACTAGCGGGAGGGCGGGGAATGAGCAGTTCTTC; CDR3 protein: CASSKAWTSGRAGNEQFF
J gene: TRBJ2-7; D gene: TRBD1; clone size: -; V gene: TRBV13; CDR3 DNA: TGTGCCAGCAGCTCGCGGGACAGGGCCTACGAGCAGTACTTC; CDR3 protein: CASSSRDRAYEQYF
J gene: TRBJ2-2; D gene: -; clone size: -; V gene: TRBV3-1/TRBV3-2; CDR3 DNA: TGTGCCAGCAGCCAGACTAGCACCGGGGAGCTGTTTTTT; CDR3 protein: CASSQTSTGELFF
J gene: TRBJ2-1; D gene: TRBD2; clone size: -; V gene: TRBV7-2; CDR3 DNA: TGTGCCAGCAGAACAGCGGGAGCCCCTTTTGAGCAGTTCTTC; CDR3 protein: CASRTAGAPFEQFF
J gene: TRBJ2-2; D gene: -; clone size: -; V gene: TRBV6-5; CDR3 DNA: TGTGCCAGCAGAGGGGGGGCCGCCGGGGAGCTGTTTTTT; CDR3 protein: CASRGGAAGELFF
J gene: TRBJ2-7; D gene: TRBD1; clone size: -; V gene: TRBV7-9; CDR3 DNA: TGTGCCAGCAGCTCACAGGGGGCGAGTGGCGAGCAGTACTTC; CDR3 protein: CASSSQGASGEQYF
J gene: TRBJ2-1; D gene: TRBD2; clone size: -; V gene: TRBV7-8; CDR3 DNA: TGTGCCAGCAGCCCGGGAGGGAGAAAATTCAATGAGCAGTTCTTC; CDR3 protein: CASSPGGRKFNEQFF
J gene: TRBJ1-5; D gene: -; clone size: -; V gene: TRBV10-3; CDR3 DNA: TGTGCCATCAGTGGAAACCCGGGGTTTCAGCCCCAGCATTTT; CDR3 protein: CAISGNPGFQPQHF
J gene: TRBJ2-3; D gene: TRBD1; clone size: -; V gene: TRBV24-1; CDR3 DNA: TGTGCCACCAGTGATTTCGGGACAGGGGCCGTCAGAGATACGCAGTATTTT; CDR3 protein: CATSDFGTGAVRDTQYF
J gene: TRBJ2-7; D gene: TRBD2; clone size: -; V gene: TRBV27; CDR3 DNA: TGTGCCAGCAGTTTAAGCGGGAGCTCCTACGAGCAGTACTTC; CDR3 protein: CASSLSGSSYEQYF
J gene: TRBJ2-1; D gene: TRBD2; clone size: -; V gene: TRBV7-8; CDR3 DNA: TGTGCCAGCAGCCGAGGGACTAGCAGATATGAGCAGTTCTTC; CDR3 protein: CASSRGTSRYEQFF
J gene: TRBJ2-5; D gene: TRBD2; clone size: -; V gene: TRBV9; CDR3 DNA: TGTGCCAGCAGCCCCAGCGGGGGGCGGGAGACCCAGTACTTC; CDR3 protein: CASSPSGGRETQYF
J gene: TRBJ2-3; D gene: TRBD1; clone size: -; V gene: TRBV18; CDR3 DNA: TGTGCCAGCTCACCCCCGGGACAGGGCACAGATACGCAGTATTTT; CDR3 protein: CASSPPGQGTDTQYF
J gene: TRBJ2-7; D gene: -; clone size: -; V gene: TRBV6-5; CDR3 DNA: TGTGCCAGCACTGGCGGCCTTACCTACGAGCAGTACTTC; CDR3 protein: CASTGGLTYEQYF
J gene: TRBJ2-2; D gene: -; clone size: -; V gene: TRBV5-8; CDR3 DNA: TGTGCCAGCAGGTCCACTCGAGGGGTCGCCGGGGAGCTGTTTTTT; CDR3 protein: CASRSTRGVAGELFF
J gene: TRBJ2-7; D gene: -; clone size: -; V gene: TRBV7-3; CDR3 DNA: TGTGCCAGCTCAGTAGGTGGGGGCTTTAACGAGCAGTACTTC; CDR3 protein: CASSVGGGFNEQYF
J gene: TRBJ2-4; D gene: -; clone size: -; V gene: TRBV28; CDR3 DNA: TGTGCCAGCAGTTTGGTAGGAACCAAAAACATTCAGTACTTC; CDR3 protein: CASSLVGTKNIQYF
J gene: TRBJ1-1; D gene: -; clone size: -; V gene: TRBV30; CDR3 DNA: TGTGCCTGGAGTCGCCCGAGTGGGGCAGGGAACACTGAAGCTTTCTTT; CDR3 protein: CAWSRPSGAGNTEAFF
J gene: TRBJ1-1; D gene: TRBD1; clone size: -; V gene: TRBV6-6; CDR3 DNA: TGTGCCAGCAGGGGTGACAGGGGGCTAGGGGACACTGAAGCTTTCTTT; CDR3 protein: CASRGDRGLGDTEAFF
J gene: TRBJ2-7; D gene: TRBD2; clone size: -; V gene: TRBV2; CDR3 DNA: TGTGCCAGCAGTGATATTGGGGGGGTTCTTCCCTACGAGCAGTACTTC; CDR3 protein: CASSDIGGVLPYEQYF
J gene: TRBJ2-3; D gene: -; clone size: -; V gene: TRBV3-1/TRBV3-2; CDR3 DNA: TGTGCCAGCAGAAAGGAGGTAGATACGCAGTATTTT; CDR3 protein: CASRKEVDTQYF
J gene: TRBJ2-7; D gene: TRBD2; clone size: -; V gene: TRBV7-2; CDR3 DNA: TGTGCCAGCAGCTCCCCAGGGGCTAGCGGGAGTTACTACGAGCAGTACTTC; CDR3 protein: CASSSPGASGSYYEQYF
J gene: TRBJ1-2; D gene: -; clone size: -; V gene: TRBV5-6; CDR3 DNA: TGTGCCAGCAGCTTGTGGAACGGTGAATATGGCTACACCTTC; CDR3 protein: CASSLWNGEYGYTF
J gene: TRBJ2-7; D gene: -; clone size: -; V gene: TRBV6-5; CDR3 DNA: TGTGCCAGCATGCACAGAGGATTAGGCTACGAGCAGTACTTC; CDR3 protein: CASMHRGLGYEQYF
J gene: TRBJ1-5; D gene: TRBD1; clone size: -; V gene: TRBV6-6; CDR3 DNA: TGTGCCAGCAGTGTCCGGGACAGGGGGAATCAGCCCCAGCATTTT; CDR3 protein: CASSVRDRGNQPQHF
J gene: TRBJ1-5; D gene: -; clone size: -; V gene: TRBV7-2; CDR3 DNA: TGTGCCAGCAGCTTAGAACTGGCTGGTCAGCCCCAGCATTTT; CDR3 protein: CASSLELAGQPQHF
J gene: TRBJ1-6; D gene: TRBD1; clone size: -; V gene: TRBV19; CDR3 DNA: TGTGCCAGTACCCGGACAGGGGGCGCTTTAGGACCCTCACCCCTCCACTTT; CDR3 protein: CASTRTGGALGPSPLHF
J gene: TRBJ2-7; D gene: -; clone size: -; V gene: TRBV20-1; CDR3 DNA: TGCAGTGCTAGTTATGCTCTCTACGAGCAGTACTTC; CDR3 protein: CSASYALYEQYF
J gene: TRBJ2-7; D gene: -; clone size: -; V gene: TRBV2; CDR3 DNA: TGTGCCAGCAGTGCCACGGCGGAGAGCTCCTACGAGCAGTACTTC; CDR3 protein: CASSATAESSYEQYF
J gene: TRBJ1-2; D gene: -; clone size: -; V gene: TRBV6-6; CDR3 DNA: TGTGCCAGCAGACTAACCGGGGCTGGAGGGGCCTATGGCTACACCTTC; CDR3 protein: CASRLTGAGGAYGYTF
J gene: TRBJ2-7; D gene: TRBD2; clone size: -; V gene: TRBV19; CDR3 DNA: TGTGCCAGCAGCGCAACGATGACTAGCGGGACCTACGAGCAGTACTTC; CDR3 protein: CASSATMTSGTYEQYF
J gene: TRBJ1-1; D gene: -; clone size: -; V gene: TRBV27; CDR3 DNA: TGTGCCAGCAGGGGATGGAGGGGTGGGAACACTGAAGCTTTCTTT; CDR3 protein: CASRGWRGGNTEAFF
J gene: TRBJ2-2; D gene: -; clone size: -; V gene: TRBV7-6; CDR3 DNA: TGTGCCAGCAGCTTATTTTTCGGGGAGCTGTTTTTT; CDR3 protein: CASSLFFGELFF
J gene: TRBJ2-7; D gene: -; clone size: once; V gene: TRBV12-3/TRBV12-4; CDR3 DNA: TGTGCCAGCAGTTTAAGACTAGCCTACGAGCAGTACTTC; CDR3 protein: CASSLRLAYEQYF
J gene: TRBJ2-1; D gene: TRBD1; clone size: -; V gene: TRBV7-8; CDR3 DNA: TGTGCCAGCAGCCGGACAGGTTCTGGGGAGCAGTTCTTC; CDR3 protein: CASSRTGSGEQFF
J gene: TRBJ2-1; D gene: TRBD2; clone size: -; V gene: TRBV9; CDR3 DNA: TGTGCCAGCAGCGCCCCCCGGGGAGGGGAGGGTCATGAGCAGTTCTTC; CDR3 protein: CASSAPRGGEGHEQFF
J gene: TRBJ1-6; D gene: -; clone size: -; V gene: TRBV6-5; CDR3 DNA: TGTGCCAGCCTGGATTTCTATAATTCACCCCTCCACTTT; CDR3 protein: CASLDFYNSPLHF
J gene: TRBJ1-4; D gene: TRBD1; clone size: -; V gene: TRBV7-2; CDR3 DNA: TGTGCCAGCAGCTTAGCGGGACAGCAACCAGAAAAACTGTTTTTT; CDR3 protein: CASSLAGQQPEKLFF